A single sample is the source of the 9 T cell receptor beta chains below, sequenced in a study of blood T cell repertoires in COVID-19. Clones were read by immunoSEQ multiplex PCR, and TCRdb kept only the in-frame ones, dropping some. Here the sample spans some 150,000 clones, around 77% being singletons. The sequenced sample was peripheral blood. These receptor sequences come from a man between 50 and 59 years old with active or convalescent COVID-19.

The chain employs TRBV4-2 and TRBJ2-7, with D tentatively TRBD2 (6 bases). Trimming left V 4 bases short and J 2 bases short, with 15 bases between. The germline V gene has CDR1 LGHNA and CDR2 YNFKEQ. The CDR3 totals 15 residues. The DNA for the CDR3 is TGTGCCAGCAGCCTGGAGGGACGGGTGACCTACGAGCAGTACTTC. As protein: CASSLEGRVTYEQYF.

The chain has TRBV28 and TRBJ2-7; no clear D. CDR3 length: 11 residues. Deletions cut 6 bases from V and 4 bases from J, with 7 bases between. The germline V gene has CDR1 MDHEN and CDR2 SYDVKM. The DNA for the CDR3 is TGTGCCAGCAGAGCAGCGTACGAGCAGTACTTC. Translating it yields CASRAAYEQYF.

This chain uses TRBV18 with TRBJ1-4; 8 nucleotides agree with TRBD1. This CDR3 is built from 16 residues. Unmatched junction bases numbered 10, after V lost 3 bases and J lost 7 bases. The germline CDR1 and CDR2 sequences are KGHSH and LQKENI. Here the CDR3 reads CASSPLLGQGGEKLFF. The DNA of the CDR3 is TGTGCCAGCTCACCCCTTCTCGGACAGGGTGGTGAAAAACTGTTTTTT.

As DNA, the CDR3 is TGTGCCAGCAGCGGGACAGGGAGCTCCTACGAGCAGTACTTC. Protein sequence: CASSGTGSSYEQYF. The rearrangement links TRBV11-3 to TRBJ2-7, with 9 bases that match TRBD1. The CDR3 has 14 amino acids. The trim removed 5 bases at V and 0 bases at J, leaving 2 bases unmatched. Germline V CDR1 and CDR2: SGHNT, YENEEA.

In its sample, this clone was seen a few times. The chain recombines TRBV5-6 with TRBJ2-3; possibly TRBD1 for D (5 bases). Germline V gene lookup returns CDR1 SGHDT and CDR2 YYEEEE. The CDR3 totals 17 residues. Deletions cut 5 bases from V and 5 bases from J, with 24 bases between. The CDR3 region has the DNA TGTGCCAGCAGTTCTCACCTGCCTTCAGGGTATGGAGATACGCAGTATTTT. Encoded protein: CASSSHLPSGYGDTQYF.

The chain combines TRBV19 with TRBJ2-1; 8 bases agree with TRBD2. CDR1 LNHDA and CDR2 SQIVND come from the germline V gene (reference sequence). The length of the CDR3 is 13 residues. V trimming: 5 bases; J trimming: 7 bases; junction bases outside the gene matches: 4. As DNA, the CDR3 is TGTGCCAGTAGTGCCGGGACTAGGAATGAGCAGTTCTTC. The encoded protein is CASSAGTRNEQFF.

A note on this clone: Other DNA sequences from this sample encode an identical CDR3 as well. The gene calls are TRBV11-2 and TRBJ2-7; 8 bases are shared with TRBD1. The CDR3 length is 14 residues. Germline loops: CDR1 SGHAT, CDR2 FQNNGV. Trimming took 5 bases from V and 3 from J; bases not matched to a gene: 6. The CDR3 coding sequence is TGTGCCAGCAGCGGACAGGGATCCGGCTACGAGCAGTACTTC. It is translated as CASSGQGSGYEQYF.

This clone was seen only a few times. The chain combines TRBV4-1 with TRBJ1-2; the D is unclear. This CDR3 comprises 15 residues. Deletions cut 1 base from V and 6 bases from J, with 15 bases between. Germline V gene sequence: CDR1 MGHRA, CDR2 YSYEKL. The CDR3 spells CASSQGRLELNGYTF. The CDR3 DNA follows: TGCGCCAGCAGCCAAGGTAGGCTGGAGCTCAATGGCTACACCTTC.

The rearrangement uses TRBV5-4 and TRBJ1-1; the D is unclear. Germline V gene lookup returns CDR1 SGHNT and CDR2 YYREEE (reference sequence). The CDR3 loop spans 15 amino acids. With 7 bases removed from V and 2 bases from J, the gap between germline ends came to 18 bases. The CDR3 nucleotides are TGTGCCAGCGGGGAGACTATTTCAATTAACACTGAAGCTTTCTTT. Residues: CASGETISINTEAFF.